The clone carrying this T cell receptor beta chain was seen a single time. This sample was taken from a study of blood T cell repertoires in COVID-19. Study as a whole: Samples came from the United States, Italy and Spain, spanning acute and convalescent COVID-19. Nucleic acid was either cDNA or gDNA, and it came from T cells, B-cell-depleted T cells, or PBMCs.

TCRdb's copy holds only in-frame clones and misses some; the assay was immunoSEQ multiplex PCR. The sample includes 20,000 to 30,000 clones, roughly nine tenths of them seen just once. CDR3 size: 15 residues. V dropped 2 bases and J dropped 6; count of bases not matched to a gene: 7. Germline V lookup: CDR1 SGHDT, CDR2 YYEEEE. The sequenced material came from peripheral blood. The chain recombines TRBV5-6 with TRBJ2-4; 8 nucleotides agree with TRBD1. This clonotype was obtained from a human donor in a cohort sampled during active COVID-19. This CDR3 reads CASSFFDRGLNIQYF. CDR3 bases: TGTGCCAGCAGCTTTTTCGACAGGGGCTTAAACATTCAGTACTTC. Combining the CDR3 with reference TRBV5-6 and TRBJ2-4 gives the whole variable domain DAGVTQSPTHLIKTRGQQVTLRCSPKSGHDTVSWYQQALGQGPQFIFQYYEEEERQRGNFPDRFSGHQFPNYSSELNVNALLLGDSALYLCASSFFDRGLNIQYFGAGTRLSVL.